What follows are 18 T cell receptor beta chains derived from one specimen sequenced in a study of metastatic and nonmetastatic thyroid tumors (dated by TCRdb to the early 2020s). No treatment had been received by any patient before thyroid surgery. The library was produced with PCR. Instrument on record: Illumina HiSeq 4000. TCRdb handled the public reads itself, with Q25 trimming in fastp and clone calling in MiXCR, and kept productive beta chains. The sample records 15,000 to 20,000 clones, about 22% of which are singletons. The ten largest clones add up to about a fifth of the sample. The sequenced material came from adjacent normal tissue. The source of these receptors is a female donor with papillary thyroid cancer or a benign thyroid nodule (not recorded which). Some clones in this sample may be carry-over from other donors' samples.

The chain uses TRBV27 and TRBJ2-5; 14 nucleotides align to TRBD2. Germline lookup yields CDR1 MNHEY and CDR2 SMNVEV (reference sequence). The CDR3 spans 15 residues. After removal of 5 bases from V and 5 bases from J, the junction contained 4 bases not matched to a gene. The CDR3 sequence is CASSIRLAGGETQYF. CDR3 nucleotide sequence: TGTGCCAGCAGTATACGACTAGCGGGAGGGGAGACCCAGTACTTC.

This clone was seen once. The rearrangement links TRBV5-1 to TRBJ1-1, with TRBD1 identical over 11 bases. Trimming removed 0 bases from V and 4 bases from J; junction bases left unmatched: 2. This CDR3 is built from 15 residues. Germline V gives CDR1 SGHRS, CDR2 YFSETQ. DNA of the CDR3: TGCGCCAGCAGCTTGGGAGGGACAGGGGGCACTGAAGCTTTCTTT. Its protein product is CASSLGGTGGTEAFF. The full variable domain, rest sourced from reference TRBV5-1 and TRBJ1-1, is KAGVTQTPRYLIKTRGQQVTLSCSPISGHRSVSWYQQTPGQGLQFLFEYFSETQRNKGNFPGRFSGRQFSNSRSEMNVSTLELGDSALYLCASSLGGTGGTEAFFGQGTRLTVV.

The table lists this clone with a few counts. The V gene is TRBV12-3 or TRBV12-4, the J gene TRBJ1-5; D gene uncertain. The V end was cut by 1 base, the J end by 9 bases, with 19 bases between. The CDR3 consists of 16 residues. CDR3 region: CASSLGEGTERRPQHF. The CDR3 region has the DNA TGTGCCAGCAGTTTAGGGGAGGGAACGGAAAGGAGGCCCCAGCATTTT.

This clone was picked up a small number of times. CDR3 nucleotide sequence: TGTGCCAGCAGTGACTCGGGACACACCGGGGAGCTGTTTTTT. It specifies CASSDSGHTGELFF. The gene calls are TRBV6-4 and TRBJ2-2; either TRBD1 or TRBD2 may supply D (5 bases each). Trimming removed 0 bases from V and 3 bases from J, with 5 bases in between. The CDR3 runs to 14 residues. Germline CDR1 MRHNA, CDR2 SNTAGT.

Only one count was recorded for this clone. The chain recombines TRBV24-1 with TRBJ2-2; D is uncertain. From germline, CDR1 is KGHDR and CDR2 SFDVKD. This CDR3 spans 15 amino acids. V was trimmed by 4 bases and J by 4 bases, leaving 12 bases between them. CDR3: CATSECGGGTGELFF. CDR3 nucleotides: TGTGCCACCAGTGAATGCGGCGGCGGCACCGGGGAGCTGTTTTTT.

The chain joins TRBV2 to TRBJ2-7, with a tentative D call TRBD1 (6 bases). The germline V gene has CDR1 SNHLY and CDR2 FYNNEI. The length of the CDR3 is 11 residues. Trimming pared 7 bases from V and 6 bases from J, leaving 10 bases between. CDR3 sequence (DNA): TGTGCCAGCAATACAGGGCTCGAGCAGTACTTC. Its translation: CASNTGLEQYF.

In this sample, this clone turned up a few times. The chain recombines TRBV11-3 with TRBJ2-1; 8 bases are shared with TRBD2. The CDR3 has 13 amino acids. Trimming at V came to 5 bases and at J to 5 bases, leaving 2 bases not matched to a gene. From germline, CDR1 is SGHNT and CDR2 YENEEA. CDR3 bases: TGTGCCAGCAGCCGGGAGGGCCACAATGAGCAGTTCTTC. Protein sequence: CASSREGHNEQFF.

The chain couples TRBV11-1 to TRBJ2-3; D tentatively reads TRBD1 or TRBD2 (5 bases each). Trimming removed 3 bases from V and 4 bases from J, with 8 bases in between. CDR3 length equals 13 residues. Germline values: CDR1 SGHAT, CDR2 FQDESV (reference sequence). Here the CDR3 reads CASSFGDADTQYF. CDR3 nucleotides: TGTGCCAGCAGCTTTGGGGACGCAGATACGCAGTATTTT.

The chain is built from TRBV20-1 and TRBJ1-5; D is possibly TRBD1 (5 bases). Germline V gene data show CDR1 as DFQATT and CDR2 as SNEGSKA (reference sequence). The CDR3 is 16 amino acids. Deletions cut 2 bases from V and 0 bases from J, with 14 bases between. The CDR3 nucleotides are TGCAGTGCTAGATACTCCGGGGCCAATAGCAATCAGCCCCAGCATTTT. Its protein is CSARYSGANSNQPQHF.

This chain connects TRBV6-1 to TRBJ1-2; D remains ambiguous. CDR3 length: 12 amino acids. Germline V gives CDR1 MNHNS, CDR2 SASEGT. V was pared by 7 bases and J by 2 bases, with 8 bases between. The DNA of the CDR3 is TGTGCCAGCAAGGCAGAGAACTATGGCTACACCTTC. It encodes CASKAENYGYTF.

This clone came up a few times. The chain employs TRBV6-5 and TRBJ2-3, with D tentatively TRBD1 (5 bases). CDR3 length: 16 amino acids. Germline lookup yields CDR1 MNHEY and CDR2 SVGAGI. Trimming took off 7 bases at V and 0 bases at J, with 17 bases between the two ends. CDR3 residues: CASTSIGAASTDTQYF. In nucleotides, the CDR3 is TGTGCCAGCACTTCTATTGGGGCGGCTAGCACAGATACGCAGTATTTT.

This clone was counted between two and nine times. The V gene is TRBV2, the J gene TRBJ2-1; D may be TRBD1 or TRBD2 (6 bases each). Trimming pared 6 bases from V and 6 bases from J, leaving 24 bases between. There are 17 residues in the CDR3. Per germline, CDR1 SNHLY and CDR2 FYNNEI. CDR3 region: CASRGAPTVTSVNEQFF. CDR3 nucleotide sequence: TGTGCCAGCAGGGGGGCCCCCACCGTGACTAGTGTCAATGAGCAGTTCTTC.

In its sample, this clone was seen a few times. The rearrangement uses TRBV27 and TRBJ2-6; TRBD2 might be the D (5 bases). This CDR3 has 15 residues. Trimming left V 6 bases short and J 2 bases short, with 11 bases between. CDR1 MNHEY and CDR2 SMNVEV come from the germline V gene (reference sequence). The chain's CDR3 is CASRAAAAGANVLTF. The CDR3 DNA is TGTGCCAGCAGAGCGGCAGCGGCTGGGGCCAACGTCCTGACTTTC.

The V gene is TRBV20-1, the J gene TRBJ2-2; 7 bases match TRBD1. The length of the CDR3 is 15 residues. Germline assignment: CDR1 DFQATT and CDR2 SNEGSKA (reference sequence). Germline trimming cut 6 bases from V and 0 bases from J; bases unmatched to any gene: 7. The CDR3 protein is CSAPRQGSNTGELFF. The CDR3 coding sequence is TGCAGTGCGCCCAGACAGGGATCGAACACCGGGGAGCTGTTTTTT.

Regarding this clone: Other nucleotide sequences in the sample specify the same CDR3. The chain has TRBV12-3 or TRBV12-4 and TRBJ1-5; tentatively, D is TRBD1 (5 bases). V was shortened by 7 bases and J by 4 bases, with 14 bases between the two germline ends. The CDR3 covers 14 residues. CDR3 sequence: CASTKGTPNQPQHF. For the CDR3, the DNA is TGTGCCAGCACAAAAGGGACCCCTAATCAGCCCCAGCATTTT.

The V and J genes are TRBV20-1 and TRBJ1-3; D possibly corresponds to TRBD1 (6 bases). CDR3 length: 15 amino acids. Germline assignment: CDR1 DFQATT and CDR2 SNEGSKA (reference sequence). V was cut by 1 base and J by 6 bases, with 16 bases left in between. This CDR3 is CSARASTGTINTIYF. Written as DNA, the CDR3 is TGCAGTGCTAGAGCCTCGACAGGAACTATAAACACCATATATTTT.

This clone showed up many times. V gene TRBV19 combines with J gene TRBJ1-3, with 8 bases lining up with TRBD1. The CDR3 is 15 amino acids. V trimming: 3 bases; J trimming: 5 bases; junction bases outside the gene matches: 6. Germline-derived CDR1 and CDR2 are LNHDA and SQIVND (reference sequence). CDR3 coding DNA: TGTGCCAGTAGTATCCTCGGGACAGGCCGAAACACCATATATTTT. Its protein is CASSILGTGRNTIYF.

The chain uses TRBV19 and TRBJ1-3; 8 bases are a match to TRBD1. Trimming at V came to 4 bases and at J to 2 bases, leaving 7 bases not matched to a gene. CDR3 size: 16 residues. Germline V gives CDR1 LNHDA, CDR2 SQIVND (reference sequence). The DNA of the CDR3 is TGTGCCAGTAGTACTGGACAGGGCTTACCTGGAAACACCATATATTTT. It yields the protein CASSTGQGLPGNTIYF.